The next 32 T cell receptor beta chains were all read from a single sample in a study of blood T cell repertoires in COVID-19 (dated by TCRdb to about 2020). Library construction relied on the immunoSEQ multiplex PCR assay. The table comes from immuneACCESS by way of TCRdb, which keeps in-frame sequences with V and J called. Part of the clones is missing from these tables; in studies checked, under half for an unresolved V gene and the rest for unknown reasons. The table for this sample lists 61,000 or so clones; just over 85% of them were counted only once. The ten largest make up approximately 18% of the sample. The sequencing input was peripheral blood. These receptors came from an elderly woman with active COVID-19.

Here the CDR3 reads CASHGGGNIQYF. DNA for the CDR3: TGTGCCAGCCACGGTGGTGGAAACATTCAGTACTTC. The V gene is TRBV2, the J gene TRBJ2-4, with unresolved D. The V end lost 8 bases, the J end lost 6 bases, and 11 bases lay between the germline ends. The CDR3 contains 12 residues. The germline V gene has CDR1 SNHLY and CDR2 FYNNEI.

The V call is TRBV19, the J call TRBJ2-5, with TRBD2 identical over 14 bases. The V gene's germline CDR1 is LNHDA and CDR2 SQIVND (reference sequence). J gave up 3 bases and V 9 bases, and 3 bases lay outside the gene matches. The CDR3 is 14 amino acids. DNA for the CDR3: TGTGCCAGCTCGGGACTAGCGGGGGAAGAGACCCAGTACTTC. Residues: CASSGLAGEETQYF. Variable domain in full (rest from reference TRBV19 and TRBJ2-5): DGGITQSPKYLFRKEGQNVTLSCEQNLNHDAMYWYRQDPGQGLRLIYYSQIVNDFQKGDIAEGYSVSREKKESFPLTVTSAQKNPTAFYLCASSGLAGEETQYFGPGTRLLVL.

This clone has more than one count but fewer than ten. The chain employs TRBV13 and TRBJ1-3; TRBD1 agrees at 7 bases. Trimming at V came to 2 bases and at J to 7 bases, leaving 8 bases not matched to a gene. This CDR3 contains 15 residues. From germline, CDR1 is PRHDT and CDR2 FYEKMQ (reference sequence). The CDR3 DNA is TGTGCCAGCAGCTTAAGGGGGGACAGAACGAACACCATATATTTT. Amino acids: CASSLRGDRTNTIYF.

This chain uses TRBV20-1 with TRBJ1-4; D perhaps matches TRBD1 (5 bases). The CDR3 consists of 14 residues. Germline CDR1 reads DFQATT; CDR2 reads SNEGSKA (reference sequence). V lost 3 bases and J 2 bases, leaving 10 bases between the germline ends. The CDR3 protein is CSASRQPTNEKLFF. In DNA, the CDR3 is TGCAGTGCTAGTCGACAGCCCACTAATGAAAAACTGTTTTTT.

This sequence joins TRBV7-9 and TRBJ2-1; 8 bases fit TRBD2. The junction had 10 bases not matched to a gene; V was cut back by 5 bases and J by 7 bases. The length of the CDR3 is 15 residues. The germline V gene has CDR1 SEHNR and CDR2 FQNEAQ (reference sequence). CDR3 sequence reads: CASSQILAGLNEQFF. The CDR3 nucleotides read TGTGCCAGCAGCCAGATCTTAGCGGGGTTGAATGAGCAGTTCTTC.

The rearrangement uses TRBV19 and TRBJ2-3; 11 bases are shared with TRBD2. The germline CDR1 and CDR2 sequences are LNHDA and SQIVND (reference sequence). V shed 6 bases and J 2 bases; nucleotides not matched to a gene: 4. The CDR3 covers 15 residues. The CDR3 is CASRKTSGVTDTQYF. Written as DNA, the CDR3 is TGTGCCAGTAGGAAGACTAGCGGGGTCACAGATACGCAGTATTTT. The whole variable domain, filled in from reference TRBV19 and TRBJ2-3, reads DGGITQSPKYLFRKEGQNVTLSCEQNLNHDAMYWYRQDPGQGLRLIYYSQIVNDFQKGDIAEGYSVSREKKESFPLTVTSAQKNPTAFYLCASRKTSGVTDTQYFGPGTRLTVL.

This chain joins TRBV4-2 and TRBJ2-1, with 7 bases that match TRBD2. CDR3 length equals 15 residues. J was trimmed by 5 bases and V by 0 bases; bases with no gene match: 4. The V gene's germline CDR1 is LGHNA and CDR2 YNFKEQ. CDR3 loop: CASSQDGTTNNEQFF. The DNA for the CDR3 is TGTGCCAGCAGCCAAGATGGGACTACTAACAATGAGCAGTTCTTC.

The V gene is TRBV7-2, the J gene TRBJ1-1, with 7 bases fitting TRBD1. Germline V gene sequence: CDR1 SGHTA, CDR2 FQGNSA. The CDR3 totals 14 residues. J gave up 3 bases and V 3 bases, and 4 bases lay outside the gene matches. CDR3 DNA sequence: TGTGCCAGCAGCTTGACAGGGAAGGACACTGAAGCTTTCTTT. It is translated as CASSLTGKDTEAFF.

The table lists this clone with a count of one. The chain employs TRBV7-3 and TRBJ2-7; 8 nucleotides line up with TRBD1. This CDR3 is 14 amino acids long. Germline CDR1 is SGHTA and CDR2 is FQGTGA. After removal of 5 bases from V and 6 bases from J, the junction contained 9 bases not matched to a gene. The CDR3 DNA reads as TGTGCCAGCAGCAAGGACAGGGTCGGCAGCGAGCAGTACTTC. Residues: CASSKDRVGSEQYF. Variable domain in full (rest from reference TRBV7-3 and TRBJ2-7): GAGVSQTPSNKVTEKGKYVELRCDPISGHTALYWYRQSLGQGPEFLIYFQGTGAADDSGLPNDRFFAVRPEGSVSTLKIQRTERGDSAVYLCASSKDRVGSEQYFGPGTRLTVT.

The gene calls are TRBV21-1 and TRBJ2-3; the table's D call TRBD2 went unverified against the DNA. TRBV21-1 is a pseudogene locus. This CDR3 is 16 amino acids long. CDR3 sequence: CASSKRASGSTDTQYF. In DNA form, the CDR3 reads TGTGCCAGCAGCAAACGGGCTAGCGGGAGCACAGATACGCAGTATTTT.

V is TRBV4-3 and J is TRBJ1-2; tentatively, D is TRBD1 (6 bases). This CDR3 has 18 residues. Germline V gene sequence: CDR1 LGHNA, CDR2 YSLEER. V was shortened by 0 bases and J by 0 bases, with 17 bases between the two germline ends. The CDR3 DNA reads TGCGCCAGCAGCCAAGATTTGGCCCGACCAGGGGCTAACTATGGCTACACCTTC. Its protein product is CASSQDLARPGANYGYTF.

The chain is built from TRBV19 and TRBJ1-5; 9 bases align to TRBD1. The V and J ends lost 6 bases and 7 bases, in that order; junction bases with no gene match: 7. The CDR3 has 14 residues. Germline-derived CDR1 and CDR2 are LNHDA and SQIVND (reference sequence). The CDR3 spells CASSRGQGSQPQHF. The CDR3 DNA reads TGTGCCAGTAGCCGGGGACAGGGAAGCCAGCCCCAGCATTTT.

V gene TRBV5-1 combines with J gene TRBJ2-1; 8 bases map to TRBD2. This CDR3 spans 16 amino acids. Trimming took 4 bases from V and 3 from J; bases not matched to a gene: 9. CDR1 SGHRS and CDR2 YFSETQ come from the germline V gene. This CDR3 is CASSTNPTSGYNEQFF. The DNA for the CDR3 is TGCGCCAGCAGCACGAACCCCACTAGCGGCTACAATGAGCAGTTCTTC.

This sequence joins TRBV18 and TRBJ2-2, with 9 bases fitting TRBD1. CDR1 is KGHSH, CDR2 LQKENI, per germline. Trimming took 3 bases from V and 4 from J; bases not matched to a gene: 6. The CDR3 has 16 amino acids. The CDR3, as DNA: TGTGCCAGCTCACCGGCACAGGGGGCTATCACCGGGGAGCTGTTTTTT. Amino acids: CASSPAQGAITGELFF.

This clone was seen just once. CDR3 protein: CASSDRGVGEQYF. As DNA, the CDR3 is TGTGCCAGTAGTGACAGGGGGGTCGGCGAGCAGTACTTC. V is TRBV19 and J is TRBJ2-7, with 9 bases fitting TRBD1. Germline CDR1 and CDR2: LNHDA and SQIVND (reference sequence). The CDR3 has 13 amino acids. V dropped 5 bases and J dropped 6; count of bases not matched to a gene: 5.

V gene TRBV20-1 combines with J gene TRBJ2-5; no clear D. CDR3 size: 10 residues. CDR1 is DFQATT and CDR2 is SNEGSKA in the germline V gene (reference sequence). Trimming removed 5 bases from V and 5 bases from J, with 6 bases in between. The CDR3 is CSAAVETQYF. In DNA, the CDR3 is TGCAGTGCTGCAGTGGAGACCCAGTACTTC.

The chain uses TRBV2 and TRBJ2-2, with TRBD1 matching over 11 bases. The germline V gene encodes CDR1 SNHLY and CDR2 FYNNEI. The CDR3 covers 14 residues. V was clipped by 7 bases and J by 5 bases; unmatched bases: 3. The DNA for the CDR3 is TGTGCCAGCAAGGACAGGGGGCGAACCGGGGAGCTGTTTTTT. This gives the protein CASKDRGRTGELFF.

Here the CDR3 reads CASSPASGGRYHNEQFF. As DNA, the CDR3 is TGTGCCAGCTCACCCGCAAGTGGGGGGAGGTACCACAATGAGCAGTTCTTC. The V and J genes are TRBV18 and TRBJ2-1, with D tentatively TRBD2 (6 bases). Germline CDR1 and CDR2: KGHSH and LQKENI. This CDR3 is 17 amino acids long. Trimming took 3 bases from V and 5 from J, leaving 20 bases between them.

V gene TRBV7-2 combines with J gene TRBJ2-7; TRBD1 is a possible D gene (5 bases). CDR1 SGHTA and CDR2 FQGNSA come from the germline V gene. V was pared by 2 bases and J by 3 bases, with 8 bases between. The CDR3 runs 13 residues. In DNA, the CDR3 is TGTGCCAGCAGCTTAAAAAGGGGCTACGAGCAGTACTTC. Translation: CASSLKRGYEQYF.

The chain links TRBV28 to TRBJ2-3, with 8 positions matching TRBD2. The CDR3 is 13 residues long. The V gene's germline CDR1 is MDHEN and CDR2 SYDVKM. The CDR3: CVTGGGSTDTQYF. In nucleotides, the CDR3 is TGTGTAACGGGGGGGGGAAGCACAGATACGCAGTATTTT.

This chain links TRBV10-3 with TRBJ1-2; D is possibly TRBD1 (5 bases). The V gene lost 6 bases and the J gene lost 4 bases, with 15 bases spanning the gap. CDR3 length equals 14 residues. In germline, CDR1 is ENHRY, CDR2 SYGVKD. This CDR3 is CAIRDPPGPYGYTF. The CDR3 coding sequence is TGTGCCATCAGAGACCCCCCAGGGCCCTATGGCTACACCTTC.

The chain has TRBV5-6 and TRBJ1-6; a possible D gene is TRBD1 (5 bases). The CDR3 covers 14 residues. Germline values: CDR1 SGHDT, CDR2 YYEEEE. The V end lost 0 bases, the J end lost 9 bases, and 10 bases lay between the germline ends. The CDR3: CASSLGSGISPLHF. In DNA form, the CDR3 reads TGTGCCAGCAGCTTGGGCTCAGGGATTTCACCCCTCCACTTT.

The chain has TRBV19 and TRBJ2-1; 10 positions match TRBD1. The germline V gene encodes CDR1 LNHDA and CDR2 SQIVND (reference sequence). Unmatched junction bases numbered 6, after V lost 6 bases and J lost 4 bases. The CDR3 totals 15 residues. The CDR3 DNA is TGTGCCAGTAGCCAGGACAGGGGGGATTACAATGAGCAGTTCTTC. This codes for CASSQDRGDYNEQFF.

Details on this clone: The same CDR3 is also encoded by other DNA sequences in this sample. The chain employs TRBV18 and TRBJ1-6; weak D call: TRBD1 (6 bases). In germline, CDR1 is KGHSH, CDR2 LQKENI. This CDR3 is built from 15 residues. Trimming shortened V by 3 bases and J by 12 bases, and 18 bases separated the two germline ends. The CDR3 DNA reads TGTGCCAGCTCACCGCAACAGGGTTCCGTCGAACCCCTCCACTTT. Translating it yields CASSPQQGSVEPLHF.

The chain joins TRBV4-2 to TRBJ2-3; D call uncertain. Germline V CDR1 and CDR2: LGHNA, YNFKEQ. Trimming pared 3 bases from V and 2 bases from J, leaving 6 bases between. The CDR3 length is 13 residues. CDR3 DNA sequence: TGTGCCAGCAGCCATGGAGTCACAGATACGCAGTATTTT. As protein: CASSHGVTDTQYF.

J is TRBJ1-2 and V is TRBV19; D unresolved. Germline V CDR1 and CDR2: LNHDA, SQIVND (reference sequence). Trimming pared 1 base from V and 1 base from J, leaving 10 bases between. The CDR3 has 15 amino acids. CDR3 in DNA: TGTGCCAGTAGTATAGCCGGCACGGGTAACTATGGCTACACCTTC. Encoded protein: CASSIAGTGNYGYTF.

The chain has TRBV6-6 and TRBJ2-7; a weak D match, TRBD2 (6 bases). This CDR3 has 14 residues. The V end lost 4 bases, the J end lost 3 bases, and 13 bases lay between the germline ends. Germline V gene sequence: CDR1 MNHNY, CDR2 SVGAGI (reference sequence). This CDR3 reads CASSSWTGVYEQYF. The CDR3 DNA follows: TGTGCCAGCAGTTCCTGGACGGGGGTCTACGAGCAGTACTTC.

The chain has TRBV5-4 and TRBJ2-7, with 7 bases fitting TRBD1. The junction had 4 bases not matched to a gene; V was cut back by 0 bases and J by 1 base. CDR3 length: 15 residues. Germline loops: CDR1 SGHNT, CDR2 YYREEE (reference sequence). The CDR3 DNA reads as TGTGCCAGCAGCTTGGGTGGGACAGCATCCTACGAGCAGTACTTC. Translated: CASSLGGTASYEQYF.

The chain links TRBV28 to TRBJ1-6; 8 bases are shared with TRBD1. Germline values: CDR1 MDHEN, CDR2 SYDVKM. CDR3 length: 14 amino acids. V lost 7 bases, J lost 5 bases, and 4 bases stayed unmatched. The CDR3 here is CASIRTGHNSPLHF. Written as DNA, the CDR3 is TGTGCCAGCATCAGGACAGGGCATAATTCACCCCTCCACTTT.

This chain connects TRBV3-1 (or the pseudogene TRBV3-2) to TRBJ2-7; 9 nucleotides line up with TRBD1. This CDR3 region has 16 residues. V dropped 4 bases and J dropped 6; count of bases not matched to a gene: 13. CDR1 is LGHDT, CDR2 YNNKEL, per germline (reference sequence). The CDR3 loop reads CASSPAGTGIWREQYF. CDR3 coding DNA: TGTGCCAGCAGCCCGGCCGGGACAGGGATCTGGCGCGAGCAGTACTTC.

V usage is TRBV5-4 and J usage is TRBJ1-2, with D unclear. Deletions cut 0 bases from V and 4 bases from J, with 7 bases between. The CDR3 is made up of 13 amino acids. Germline CDR1 is SGHNT and CDR2 is YYREEE (reference sequence). Written as DNA, the CDR3 is TGTGCCAGCAGCTTGGAACGGAGCTATGGCTACACCTTC. Its translation is CASSLERSYGYTF.

This clone was seen more than once but under ten times. V gene TRBV11-1 combines with J gene TRBJ1-1; tentative D call: TRBD1 (6 bases). Looked up from germline, CDR1 is SGHAT and CDR2 is FQDESV (reference sequence). This CDR3 is built from 14 residues. The ends were cut back, 5 bases at V and 5 bases at J, with 15 bases in the middle. CDR3 DNA: TGTGCCAGCAGCCCCCGGGGGGGCCTAACTGAAGCTTTCTTT. Translation gives CASSPRGGLTEAFF. Using reference TRBV11-1 and TRBJ1-1 for the parts outside the CDR3, the full variable domain is EAEVAQSPRYKITEKSQAVAFWCDPISGHATLYWYRQILGQGPELLVQFQDESVVDDSQLPKDRFSAERLKGVDSTLKIQPAELGDSAMYLCASSPRGGLTEAFFGQGTRLTVV.